Listed below are T cell receptor beta chains from one sample, sequenced in a study of T-cell reconstitution after alpha-beta-depleted transplantation in children. TCRdb redid the calling of the PCR reads with MiXCR, one entry per CDR3 protein. The sample yields approximately 210,000 distinct CDR3 sequences, 14% to 15% seen once. This specimen consisted of PBMCs from the stem cell graft donor, obtained from the stem cell graft. Source of these receptors: a human donor who donated a stem cell graft to a child with acute lymphoblastic leukemia. The CDR3 runs from the conserved cysteine through the conserved F or W. The D gene is left open where the match is weak. Some rows have no size entry. The others give once, few or many, or a class for an expanded clone.

V,J,size,D,length,CDR3,DNA
TRBV12-3/TRBV12-4,TRBJ2-2,many,NA,14,CASSSGANTGELFF,TGTGCCAGCTCCTCCGGGGCCAACACCGGGGAGCTGTTTTTT
TRBV7-2,TRBJ2-1,many,NA,12,CASSLASQEQFF,TGTGCCAGCAGCTTAGCGTCTCAGGAGCAGTTCTTC
TRBV11-2,TRBJ2-7,NA,TRBD2,16,CASSLGRTSGIYEQYF,TGTGCCAGCAGCTTAGGTAGGACTAGCGGGATCTACGAGCAGTACTTC
TRBV7-9,TRBJ2-5,many,NA,14,CASSPTGVGETQYF,TGTGCCAGCAGTCCGACGGGAGTGGGAGAGACCCAGTACTTC
TRBV6-5,TRBJ1-2,many,NA,14,CASSHRQANYGYTF,TGTGCCAGCAGTCATCGACAGGCAAACTATGGCTACACCTTC
TRBV7-6,TRBJ2-2,many,NA,17,CASSLGGHREDTGELFF,TGTGCCAGCAGCTTAGGAGGGCACAGGGAAGACACCGGGGAGCTGTTTTTT
TRBV28,TRBJ2-7,many,NA,15,CASSSPRWSSYEQYF,TGTGCCAGCAGTTCCCCACGGTGGAGCTCCTACGAGCAGTACTTC
TRBV20-1,TRBJ2-7,NA,TRBD2,19,CSAKAPGGLAGGKGYEQYF,TGCAGTGCTAAGGCTCCGGGCGGGCTAGCGGGAGGAAAGGGGTACGAGCAGTACTTC
TRBV19,TRBJ2-7,few,NA,14,CASSIGQPDSRLYF,TGTGCCAGTAGTATTGGACAACCAGATTCGCGGCTCTACTTC
TRBV6-1,TRBJ1-1,many,NA,15,CASSPRGSMNTEAFF,TGTGCCAGCAGTCCGCGTGGGTCGATGAACACTGAAGCTTTCTTT
TRBV25-1,TRBJ2-1,many,TRBD2,16,CASSESLAGLYNEQFF,TGTGCCAGCAGTGAATCTCTAGCGGGGCTATACAATGAGCAGTTCTTC
TRBV7-6,TRBJ2-1,few,NA,14,CASSPGKGDNEQFF,TGTGCCAGCAGCCCGGGCAAGGGGGACAATGAGCAGTTCTTC
TRBV3-1,TRBJ2-3,many,NA,13,CASSQYPRDTQYF,TGTGCCAGCAGCCAGTATCCCCGGGATACGCAGTATTTT
TRBV3-1,TRBJ1-3,NA,NA,14,CASSHGWVGNTIYF,TGTGCCAGCAGCCATGGCTGGGTCGGAAACACCATATATTTT
TRBV20-1,TRBJ2-5,NA,TRBD2,17,CSASAKQAREGKETQYF,TGCAGTGCTAGTGCGAAGCAGGCGCGGGAGGGCAAAGAGACCCAGTACTTC
TRBV2,TRBJ1-3,few,TRBD1,18,CAFYRPGGLLASGNTIYF,TGTGCCTTCTACCGGCCAGGGGGCTTATTGGCCTCTGGAAACACCATATACTTT
TRBV12-3/TRBV12-4,TRBJ1-1,many,TRBD1,14,CASTPTGPGTEAFF,TGTGCCAGCACTCCGACAGGGCCGGGGACTGAAGCTTTCTTT
TRBV7-2,TRBJ2-3,NA,NA,13,CASSINPYDTQYF,TGTGCCAGCAGCATTAACCCATACGATACGCAGTATTTT
TRBV7-8,TRBJ2-2,many,TRBD2,17,CASSLPGLVIKTGELFF,TGTGCCAGCAGCCTTCCGGGACTAGTCATAAAGACCGGGGAGCTGTTTTTT
TRBV7-8,TRBJ1-1,many,NA,17,CASSPGGAYTGDTEAFF,TGTGCCAGCAGCCCCGGGGGGGCGTACACTGGCGACACTGAAGCTTTCTTT
TRBV20-1,TRBJ1-2,few,TRBD1,13,CSARWDRDYGYTF,TGCAGTGCTAGGTGGGACAGGGACTATGGCTACACCTTC
TRBV10-2,TRBJ2-1,NA,NA,15,CASSEARDSSRLQFF,TGCGCCAGCAGTGAAGCCCGGGACTCCAGCAGGTTGCAGTTCTTC